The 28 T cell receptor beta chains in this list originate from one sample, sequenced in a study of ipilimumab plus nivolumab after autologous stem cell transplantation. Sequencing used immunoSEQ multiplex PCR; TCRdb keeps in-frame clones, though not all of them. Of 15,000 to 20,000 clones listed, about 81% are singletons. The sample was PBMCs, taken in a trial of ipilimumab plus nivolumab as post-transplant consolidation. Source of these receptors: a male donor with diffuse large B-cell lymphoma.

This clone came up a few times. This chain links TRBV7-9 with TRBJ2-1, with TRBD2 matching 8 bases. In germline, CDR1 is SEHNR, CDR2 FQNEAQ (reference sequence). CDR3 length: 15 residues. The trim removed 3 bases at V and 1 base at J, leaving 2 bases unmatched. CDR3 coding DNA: TGTGCCAGCAGCTTCGGGGGGGATTCCTACAATGAGCAGTTCTTC. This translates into CASSFGGDSYNEQFF.

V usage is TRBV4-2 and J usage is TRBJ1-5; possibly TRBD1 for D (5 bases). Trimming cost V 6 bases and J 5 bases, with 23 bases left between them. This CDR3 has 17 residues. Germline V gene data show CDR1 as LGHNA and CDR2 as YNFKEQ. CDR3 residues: CASSHSGGGAGYQPQHF. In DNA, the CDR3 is TGTGCCAGCAGTCATTCCGGCGGCGGGGCAGGGTATCAGCCCCAGCATTTT.

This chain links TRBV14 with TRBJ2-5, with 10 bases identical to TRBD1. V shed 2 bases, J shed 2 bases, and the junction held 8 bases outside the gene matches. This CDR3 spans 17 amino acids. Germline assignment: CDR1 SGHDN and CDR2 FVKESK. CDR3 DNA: TGTGCCAGCAGCCAATATCGGGGACAGGGGAGGCAAGAGACCCAGTACTTC. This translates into CASSQYRGQGRQETQYF.

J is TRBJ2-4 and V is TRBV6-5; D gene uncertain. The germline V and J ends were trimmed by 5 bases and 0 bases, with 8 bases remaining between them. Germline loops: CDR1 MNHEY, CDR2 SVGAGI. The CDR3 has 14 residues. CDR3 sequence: CASSEGLAKNIQYF. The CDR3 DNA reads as TGTGCCAGCAGTGAAGGATTAGCCAAAAACATTCAGTACTTC.

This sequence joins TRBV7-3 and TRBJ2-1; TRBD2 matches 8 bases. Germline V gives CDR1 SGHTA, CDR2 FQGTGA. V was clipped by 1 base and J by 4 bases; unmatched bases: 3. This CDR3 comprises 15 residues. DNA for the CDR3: TGTGCCAGCAGCTTAAGCCCTAGCGGGTACAATGAGCAGTTCTTC. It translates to CASSLSPSGYNEQFF.

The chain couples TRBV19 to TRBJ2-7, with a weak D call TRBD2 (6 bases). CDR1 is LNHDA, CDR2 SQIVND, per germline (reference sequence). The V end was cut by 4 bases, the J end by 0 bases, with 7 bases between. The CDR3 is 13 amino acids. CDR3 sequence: CASSTTSSYEQYF. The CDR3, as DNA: TGTGCCAGTAGTACGACTAGCTCCTACGAGCAGTACTTC.

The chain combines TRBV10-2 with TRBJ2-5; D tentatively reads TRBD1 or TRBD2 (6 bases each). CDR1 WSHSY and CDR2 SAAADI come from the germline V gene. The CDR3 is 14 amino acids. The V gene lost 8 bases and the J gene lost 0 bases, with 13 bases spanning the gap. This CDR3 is CASGVGGNQETQYF. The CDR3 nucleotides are TGCGCCAGCGGGGTGGGGGGCAACCAAGAGACCCAGTACTTC.

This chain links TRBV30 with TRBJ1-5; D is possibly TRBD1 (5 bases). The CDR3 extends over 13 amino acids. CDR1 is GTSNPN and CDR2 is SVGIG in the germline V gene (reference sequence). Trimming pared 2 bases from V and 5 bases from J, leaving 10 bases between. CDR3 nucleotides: TGTGCCTGGAGTAAGACAGCGGATCAGCCCCAGCATTTT. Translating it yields CAWSKTADQPQHF.

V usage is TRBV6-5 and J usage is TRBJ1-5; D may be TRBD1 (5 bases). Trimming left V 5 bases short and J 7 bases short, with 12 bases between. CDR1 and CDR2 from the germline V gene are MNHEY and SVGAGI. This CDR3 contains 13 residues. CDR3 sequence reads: CASSGGWRQPQHF. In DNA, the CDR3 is TGTGCCAGCAGTGGGGGGTGGAGGCAGCCCCAGCATTTT.

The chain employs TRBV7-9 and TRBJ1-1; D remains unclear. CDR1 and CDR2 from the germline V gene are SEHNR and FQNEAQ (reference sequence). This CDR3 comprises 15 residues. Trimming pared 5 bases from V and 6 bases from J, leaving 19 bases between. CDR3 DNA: TGTGCCAGCAGCCGACGAGGACTGATGCTTGCTGAAGCTTTCTTT. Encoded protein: CASSRRGLMLAEAFF.

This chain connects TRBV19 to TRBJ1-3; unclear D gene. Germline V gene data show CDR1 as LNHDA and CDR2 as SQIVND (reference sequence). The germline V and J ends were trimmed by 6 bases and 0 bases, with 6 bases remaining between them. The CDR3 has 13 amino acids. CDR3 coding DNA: TGTGCCAGTAGGCAGAGCTCTGGAAACACCATATATTTT. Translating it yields CASRQSSGNTIYF.

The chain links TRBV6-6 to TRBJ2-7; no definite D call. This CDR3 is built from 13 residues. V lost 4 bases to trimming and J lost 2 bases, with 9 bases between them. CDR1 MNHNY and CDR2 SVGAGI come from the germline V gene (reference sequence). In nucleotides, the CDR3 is TGTGCCAGCAGTTTTTTAAGGACCTACGAGCAGTACTTC. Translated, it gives CASSFLRTYEQYF.

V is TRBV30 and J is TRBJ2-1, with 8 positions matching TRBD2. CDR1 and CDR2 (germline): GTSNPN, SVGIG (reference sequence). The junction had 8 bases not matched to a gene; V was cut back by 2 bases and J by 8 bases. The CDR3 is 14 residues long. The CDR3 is CAWSLAGGPHEQFF. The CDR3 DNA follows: TGTGCCTGGAGTTTGGCGGGGGGCCCCCATGAGCAGTTCTTC.

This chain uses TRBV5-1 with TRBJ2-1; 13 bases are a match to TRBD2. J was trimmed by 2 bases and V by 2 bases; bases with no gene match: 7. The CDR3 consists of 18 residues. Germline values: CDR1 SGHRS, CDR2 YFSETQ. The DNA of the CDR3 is TGCGCCAGCAGCTTTAGGACTAGCGGGAGAAGAACCTACAATGAGCAGTTCTTC. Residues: CASSFRTSGRRTYNEQFF.

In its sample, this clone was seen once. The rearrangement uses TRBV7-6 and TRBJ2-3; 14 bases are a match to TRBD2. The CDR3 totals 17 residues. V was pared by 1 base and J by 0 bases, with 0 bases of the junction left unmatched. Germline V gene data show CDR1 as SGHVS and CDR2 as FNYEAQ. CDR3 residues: CASSLGTSGGSTDTQYF. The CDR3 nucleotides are TGTGCCAGCAGCTTAGGGACTAGCGGGGGGAGCACAGATACGCAGTATTTT.

The CDR3 loop is CASSKVGFSGGRNEQYF. The CDR3 DNA follows: TGTGCCAGCAGCAAAGTAGGGTTTAGCGGGGGGCGGAACGAGCAGTACTTC. V gene TRBV27 combines with J gene TRBJ2-7; 10 bases align to TRBD2. V shed 6 bases and J 5 bases; nucleotides not matched to a gene: 16. This CDR3 contains 17 residues. Germline V lookup: CDR1 MNHEY, CDR2 SMNVEV (reference sequence).

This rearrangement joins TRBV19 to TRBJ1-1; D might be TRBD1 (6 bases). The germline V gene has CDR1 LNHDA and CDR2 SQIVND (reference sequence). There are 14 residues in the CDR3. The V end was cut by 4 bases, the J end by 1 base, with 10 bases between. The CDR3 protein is CASSRTDSNTEAFF. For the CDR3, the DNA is TGTGCCAGTAGTAGGACAGACTCGAACACTGAAGCTTTCTTT.

CDR3 in DNA: TGCAGCGCTGCCAACTTACGGACTGAAGCTTTCTTT. This translates into CSAANLRTEAFF. The V gene is TRBV29-1, the J gene TRBJ1-1; D unresolved. There are 12 residues in the CDR3. The germline V gene has CDR1 SQVTM and CDR2 ANQGSEA. V was pared by 7 bases and J by 5 bases, with 14 bases between.

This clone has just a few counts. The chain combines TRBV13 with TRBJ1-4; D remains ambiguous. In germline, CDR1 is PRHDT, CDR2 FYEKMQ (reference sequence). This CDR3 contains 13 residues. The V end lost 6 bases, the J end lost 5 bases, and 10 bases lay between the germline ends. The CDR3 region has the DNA TGTGCCAGCAGGCCATACGGCAATGAAAAACTGTTTTTT. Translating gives CASRPYGNEKLFF.

CDR3 protein: CASSWGGQGADTQYF. DNA of the CDR3: TGTGCCAGCAGTTGGGGGGGACAGGGCGCAGATACGCAGTATTTT. This chain links TRBV7-9 with TRBJ2-3, with 9 bases lining up with TRBD1. J gave up 4 bases and V 6 bases, and 8 bases lay outside the gene matches. CDR1 is SEHNR, CDR2 FQNEAQ, per germline (reference sequence). This CDR3 has 15 residues.

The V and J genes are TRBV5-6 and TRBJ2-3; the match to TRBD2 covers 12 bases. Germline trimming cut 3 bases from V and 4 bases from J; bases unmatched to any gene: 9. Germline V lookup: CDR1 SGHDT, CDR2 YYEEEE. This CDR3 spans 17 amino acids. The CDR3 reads CASSSRTSGDPPDTQYF. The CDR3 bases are TGTGCCAGCAGCTCCCGGACTAGCGGGGACCCGCCAGATACGCAGTATTTT.

The CDR3 sequence: CASSPAGTGGNEAFF. The CDR3 DNA sequence: TGTGCCAGCAGCCCTGCCGGGACAGGGGGTAATGAAGCTTTCTTT. This chain links TRBV7-6 with TRBJ1-1; 11 bases line up with TRBD1. Losses at the gene ends were 5 bases for V and 7 bases for J; bases not matched to a gene: 9. The CDR3 consists of 15 residues. Germline-derived CDR1 and CDR2 are SGHVS and FNYEAQ.

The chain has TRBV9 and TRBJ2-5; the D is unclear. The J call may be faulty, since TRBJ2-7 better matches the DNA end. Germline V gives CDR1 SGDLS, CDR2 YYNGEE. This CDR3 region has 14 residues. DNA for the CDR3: TGTGCCAGCAGCGTAGATCCGAGCTCCTACGAGCAGTACTTC. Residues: CASSVDPSSYEQYF.

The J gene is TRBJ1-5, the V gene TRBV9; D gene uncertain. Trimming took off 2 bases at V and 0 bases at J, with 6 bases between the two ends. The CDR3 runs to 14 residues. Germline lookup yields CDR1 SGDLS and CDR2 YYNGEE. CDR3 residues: CASSVGDSNQPQHF. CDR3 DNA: TGTGCCAGCAGCGTTGGCGATAGCAATCAGCCCCAGCATTTT.

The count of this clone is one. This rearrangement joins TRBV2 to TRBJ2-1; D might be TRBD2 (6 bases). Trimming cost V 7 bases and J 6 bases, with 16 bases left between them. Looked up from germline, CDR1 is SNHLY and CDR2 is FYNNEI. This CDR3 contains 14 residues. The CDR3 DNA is TGTGCCAGCAATCTTAGGACTACCTCCAATGAGCAGTTCTTC. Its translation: CASNLRTTSNEQFF.

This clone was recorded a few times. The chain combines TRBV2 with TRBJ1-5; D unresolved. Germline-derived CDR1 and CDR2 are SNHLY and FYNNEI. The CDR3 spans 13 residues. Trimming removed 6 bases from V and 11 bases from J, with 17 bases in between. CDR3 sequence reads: CASSPGQFFTQHF. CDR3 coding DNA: TGTGCCAGCAGCCCGGGCCAGTTTTTCACCCAGCATTTT.

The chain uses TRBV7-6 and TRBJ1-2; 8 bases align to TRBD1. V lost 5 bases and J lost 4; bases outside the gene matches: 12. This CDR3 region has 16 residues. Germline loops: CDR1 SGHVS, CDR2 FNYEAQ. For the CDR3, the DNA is TGTGCCAGCAGCCAACTGACAGGGGACGGGGCCTATGGCTACACCTTC. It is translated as CASSQLTGDGAYGYTF.

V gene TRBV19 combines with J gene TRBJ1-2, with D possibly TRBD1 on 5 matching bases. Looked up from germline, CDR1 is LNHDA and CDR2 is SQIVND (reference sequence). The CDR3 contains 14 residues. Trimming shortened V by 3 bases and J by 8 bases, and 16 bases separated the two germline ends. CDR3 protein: CASSISGTIRGYTF. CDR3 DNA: TGTGCCAGTAGTATCTCAGGGACCATACGCGGCTACACCTTC.